This entry lists 30 T cell receptor beta chains sequenced from one sample in a study of blood T cell repertoires in COVID-19. The assay was immunoSEQ multiplex PCR, and TCRdb's table has in-frame clones only and misses some. Of roughly 230,000 clones listed, about 86% are singletons. The sample consisted of PBMCs or T cells enriched from blood (not recorded which). The receptors originated from a man in his forties or fifties who had recovered from COVID-19.

The rearrangement links TRBV6-5 to TRBJ1-5, with D maybe TRBD1 (5 bases). V lost 6 bases and J lost 3, with 9 bases in between. The germline V gene encodes CDR1 MNHEY and CDR2 SVGAGI. CDR3 length equals 13 residues. As DNA, the CDR3 is TGTGCCAGCAGACAGGTTAACAATCAGCCCCAGCATTTT. Its translation: CASRQVNNQPQHF.

V and J are TRBV19 and TRBJ2-3; 10 bases are a match to TRBD2. The germline gives CDR1 LNHDA, CDR2 SQIVND (reference sequence). V lost 6 bases to trimming and J lost 1 base; unmatched junction nucleotides: 10. This CDR3 comprises 17 residues. CDR3 residues: CASRSLAGVPGTDTQYF. The CDR3 bases are TGTGCCAGTAGGAGTCTAGCGGGAGTGCCTGGCACAGATACGCAGTATTTT.

This rearrangement joins TRBV10-2 to TRBJ2-3, with a tentative D call TRBD2 (6 bases). The CDR3 is 14 amino acids. V lost 5 bases, J lost 0 bases, and 9 bases lay in between. Looked up from germline, CDR1 is WSHSY and CDR2 is SAAADI. CDR3 in amino acids: CASSLSGSTDTQYF. The CDR3, as DNA: TGCGCCAGCAGTCTCAGCGGGAGCACAGATACGCAGTATTTT.

This chain connects TRBV6-1 to TRBJ1-5; tentatively, D is TRBD1 (5 bases). The germline gives CDR1 MNHNS, CDR2 SASEGT. The CDR3 contains 16 residues. V was pared by 2 bases and J by 4 bases, with 15 bases between. CDR3 nucleotides: TGTGCCAGCAGTGAACTTGTTAGGGGATTTAATCAGCCCCAGCATTTT. Its protein product is CASSELVRGFNQPQHF.

The chain uses TRBV19 and TRBJ1-5; D is perhaps TRBD1 (5 bases). The length of the CDR3 is 13 residues. Germline loops: CDR1 LNHDA, CDR2 SQIVND (reference sequence). V dropped 10 bases and J dropped 9 bases, with 19 bases sitting between them. This chain's CDR3 is CATADSYMSPQHF. The DNA of the CDR3 is TGTGCCACCGCAGACAGCTACATGTCGCCCCAGCATTTT.

The CDR3 coding sequence is TGTGCCAGTAGTATGCTAGCGGGAGCAGGGGATACGCAGTATTTT. Its translation: CASSMLAGAGDTQYF. The chain uses TRBV19 and TRBJ2-3, with 10 bases matching TRBD2. This CDR3 has 15 amino acids. V was pared by 3 bases and J by 6 bases, with 6 bases of the junction left unmatched. CDR1 and CDR2 from the germline V gene are LNHDA and SQIVND (reference sequence).

The rearrangement links TRBV7-9 to TRBJ2-1, with D tentatively TRBD2 (5 bases). V lost 5 bases and J lost 3, with 14 bases in between. Germline values: CDR1 SEHNR, CDR2 FQNEAQ (reference sequence). This CDR3 comprises 15 residues. The CDR3 spells CASSKGLHFYNEQFF. CDR3 DNA sequence: TGTGCCAGCAGCAAAGGACTCCATTTCTACAATGAGCAGTTCTTC.

The chain employs TRBV5-1 and TRBJ1-2, with D perhaps matching TRBD1 (6 bases). The length of the CDR3 is 14 residues. V lost 5 bases and J lost 1, with 12 bases in between. CDR1 is SGHRS, CDR2 YFSETQ, per germline. DNA for the CDR3: TGCGCCAGCAGGATCCAGGGGCATAACTATGGCTACACCTTC. It codes for CASRIQGHNYGYTF.

The chain has TRBV5-1 and TRBJ2-3; 8 nucleotides align to TRBD2. Germline CDR1 and CDR2: SGHRS and YFSETQ. This CDR3 is built from 15 residues. Trimming removed 3 bases from V and 0 bases from J; junction bases left unmatched: 3. CDR3 protein: CASSSSGGSTDTQYF. The CDR3 DNA reads as TGCGCCAGCAGCTCCAGCGGGGGAAGCACAGATACGCAGTATTTT. The complete variable domain, with remaining parts taken from reference TRBV5-1 and TRBJ2-3, reads KAGVTQTPRYLIKTRGQQVTLSCSPISGHRSVSWYQQTPGQGLQFLFEYFSETQRNKGNFPGRFSGRQFSNSRSEMNVSTLELGDSALYLCASSSSGGSTDTQYFGPGTRLTVL.

The chain couples TRBV27 to TRBJ2-3; no firm D call. This CDR3 comprises 14 residues. V was clipped by 5 bases and J by 4 bases, with 13 bases between them. The germline V gene has CDR1 MNHEY and CDR2 SMNVEV (reference sequence). The CDR3: CASSRDFGSDTQYF. The CDR3 DNA reads as TGTGCCAGCAGTCGAGACTTCGGATCAGATACGCAGTATTTT.

This chain joins TRBV15 and TRBJ2-4; maybe TRBD1 (5 bases). Trimming shortened V by 0 bases and J by 9 bases, and 21 bases separated the two germline ends. The CDR3 contains 17 residues. The germline V gene encodes CDR1 LNHNV and CDR2 YYDKDF (reference sequence). CDR3 loop: CATSRDSQGWAMGIQYF. DNA for the CDR3: TGTGCCACCAGCAGAGATAGCCAGGGATGGGCTATGGGCATTCAGTACTTC.

In this sample, this clone turned up a few times. V gene TRBV27 combines with J gene TRBJ1-2, with TRBD1 identical over 7 bases. CDR3 size: 16 residues. The trim removed 3 bases at V and 5 bases at J, leaving 12 bases unmatched. Germline assignment: CDR1 MNHEY and CDR2 SMNVEV (reference sequence). The CDR3 spells CASSFRWDSIGYGYTF. In DNA, the CDR3 is TGTGCCAGCAGTTTCCGTTGGGACAGCATAGGGTATGGCTACACCTTC.

The chain is built from TRBV11-2 and TRBJ2-1; maybe TRBD1 (5 bases). The CDR3 is 15 amino acids. The V and J ends lost 1 base and 8 bases respectively, with 15 bases between them. The germline V gene encodes CDR1 SGHAT and CDR2 FQNNGV. The CDR3 here is CASSLGQSIVYEQFF. The CDR3, as DNA: TGTGCCAGCAGCTTAGGACAGTCCATCGTCTATGAGCAGTTCTTC. The full variable domain, its missing parts supplied by reference TRBV11-2 and TRBJ2-1, is EAGVAQSPRYKIIEKRQSVAFWCNPISGHATLYWYQQILGQGPKLLIQFQNNGVVDDSQLPKDRFSAERLKGVDSTLKIQPAKLEDSAVYLCASSLGQSIVYEQFFGPGTRLTVL.

This clone was detected only a few times. The rearrangement links TRBV29-1 to TRBJ2-2; perhaps TRBD2 as D (6 bases). Germline V gene data show CDR1 as SQVTM and CDR2 as ANQGSEA. This CDR3 spans 13 amino acids. V dropped 6 bases and J dropped 1 base, with 9 bases sitting between them. The CDR3 region is CSVDGGNTGELFF. The CDR3 DNA is TGCAGCGTGGACGGGGGGAACACCGGGGAGCTGTTTTTT.

This clone was recorded only once. J is TRBJ2-7 and V is TRBV5-1, with D tentatively TRBD1 (6 bases). The CDR3 totals 14 residues. Germline V gene sequence: CDR1 SGHRS, CDR2 YFSETQ. V lost 4 bases and J lost 5, with 16 bases in between. The CDR3 region has the DNA TGCGCCAGCAGCATTATCAGGGGCCCCCACGAGCAGTACTTC. Encoded protein: CASSIIRGPHEQYF.

V is TRBV2 and J is TRBJ1-2, with D perhaps TRBD1 (5 bases). Germline loops: CDR1 SNHLY, CDR2 FYNNEI. V lost 5 bases and J 5 bases, leaving 21 bases between the germline ends. The CDR3 consists of 16 residues. The CDR3 loop reads CASSPLGQGGRYGYTF. The DNA for the CDR3 is TGTGCCAGCAGTCCCTTGGGGCAGGGTGGAAGGTATGGCTACACCTTC.

The chain is built from TRBV11-3 and TRBJ1-1; D might be TRBD1 (5 bases). Trimming cost V 2 bases and J 4 bases, with 14 bases left between them. The V gene's germline CDR1 is SGHNT and CDR2 YENEEA. The CDR3 consists of 15 residues. The CDR3 loop is CASSLIGVGGTEAFF. CDR3 coding DNA: TGTGCCAGCAGCTTAATAGGGGTGGGAGGCACTGAAGCTTTCTTT.

The chain joins TRBV28 to TRBJ1-6; D not resolved. The CDR3 loop spans 16 amino acids. Trimming left V 11 bases short and J 1 base short, with 18 bases between. Per germline, CDR1 MDHEN and CDR2 SYDVKM. Here the CDR3 reads CASMKNRLSYNSPLHF. The CDR3 DNA follows: TGTGCCTCGATGAAAAATAGACTTTCCTATAATTCACCCCTCCACTTT.

This rearrangement joins TRBV6-5 to TRBJ2-5; a possible D gene is TRBD1 (6 bases). V lost 5 bases and J lost 3, with 16 bases in between. CDR3 length: 15 residues. From germline, CDR1 is MNHEY and CDR2 SVGAGI. The CDR3 sequence: CASSPRRQVEETQYF. CDR3 bases: TGTGCCAGCAGTCCTCGCCGACAGGTGGAAGAGACCCAGTACTTC.

This rearrangement joins TRBV18 to TRBJ2-7; 7 nucleotides match TRBD1. V was pared by 5 bases and J by 5 bases, with 6 bases of the junction left unmatched. Germline CDR1 and CDR2: KGHSH and LQKENI. This CDR3 region has 13 residues. The DNA of the CDR3 is TGTGCCAGCTCAACAGGGGTCGAACACGAGCAGTACTTC. Translated: CASSTGVEHEQYF. The full variable domain, its missing parts supplied by reference TRBV18 and TRBJ2-7, is NAGVMQNPRHLVRRRGQEARLRCSPMKGHSHVYWYRQLPEEGLKFMVYLQKENIIDESGMPKERFSAEFPKEGPSILRIQQVVRGDSAAYFCASSTGVEHEQYFGPGTRLTVT.

This chain links TRBV4-3 with TRBJ2-3, with a possible D match to TRBD2 (6 bases). The V end was cut by 0 bases, the J end by 8 bases, with 9 bases between. There are 13 residues in the CDR3. Germline V gene lookup returns CDR1 LGHNA and CDR2 YSLEER. CDR3: CASSQDGTVTQYF. The CDR3 DNA reads TGCGCCAGCAGCCAAGACGGGACTGTTACGCAGTATTTT.

This clone was detected once. V and J are TRBV5-1 and TRBJ2-1; TRBD2 matches 15 bases. The V segment lost 4 bases and the J segment 2 bases; nucleotides outside the gene matches: 7. There are 18 residues in the CDR3. The V gene's germline CDR1 is SGHRS and CDR2 YFSETQ. The CDR3 spells CASSPWTSGGAPYNEQFF. CDR3 in DNA: TGCGCCAGCAGCCCTTGGACTAGCGGGGGGGCCCCCTACAATGAGCAGTTCTTC.

This clone was recorded a few times. V usage is TRBV2 and J usage is TRBJ2-7, with TRBD1 identical over 7 bases. CDR1 is SNHLY, CDR2 FYNNEI, per germline. The J segment lost 6 bases and the V segment lost 2 bases, leaving 4 bases of the junction unmatched. The CDR3 loop spans 13 amino acids. CDR3 amino acids: CASSEQGVIEQYF. As DNA, the CDR3 is TGTGCCAGCAGTGAACAGGGGGTGATCGAGCAGTACTTC.

This clone has more than one count but fewer than ten. The V call is TRBV27, the J call TRBJ1-5; 10 bases line up with TRBD1. The CDR3 contains 15 residues. CDR1 MNHEY and CDR2 SMNVEV come from the germline V gene (reference sequence). The V and J ends lost 2 bases and 6 bases, in that order; junction bases with no gene match: 4. In DNA form, the CDR3 reads TGTGCCAGCAGTTTAATGACAGGGGGCGGTCAGCCCCAGCATTTT. This codes for CASSLMTGGGQPQHF.

V usage is TRBV29-1 and J usage is TRBJ1-1; TRBD1 aligns across 11 bases. V lost 6 bases, J lost 4 bases, and 4 bases stayed unmatched. This CDR3 contains 13 residues. The germline V gene has CDR1 SQVTM and CDR2 ANQGSEA. CDR3 coding DNA: TGCAGCGTGGGACAGGGGGTCCCCACTGAAGCTTTCTTT. Translating it yields CSVGQGVPTEAFF.

The CDR3 loop is CASSLGANTGELFF. In DNA, the CDR3 is TGCGCCAGCAGCTTGGGGGCTAACACCGGGGAGCTGTTTTTT. The chain employs TRBV5-1 and TRBJ2-2; D is undetermined. This CDR3 comprises 14 residues. V shed 0 bases and J shed 2 bases, with 5 bases lying between them. Germline V gene data show CDR1 as SGHRS and CDR2 as YFSETQ.

This clone was seen once. The chain links TRBV5-1 to TRBJ1-1; tentative D call: TRBD1 (6 bases). Germline V lookup: CDR1 SGHRS, CDR2 YFSETQ. V was trimmed by 0 bases and J by 0 bases, leaving 9 bases between them. The CDR3 loop spans 15 amino acids. The CDR3 DNA reads TGCGCCAGCAGCTTGGACTCAGGGGTGAACACTGAAGCTTTCTTT. It yields the protein CASSLDSGVNTEAFF.

This clone was seen just once. The genes are TRBV28 and TRBJ1-5; possible D gene TRBD1, 6 bases. Trimming took 3 bases from V and 4 from J, leaving 16 bases between them. Per the germline V gene, CDR1 is MDHEN and CDR2 is SYDVKM. The CDR3 runs 16 residues. The CDR3 is CASSLEAGTTNQPQHF. CDR3 sequence (DNA): TGTGCCAGCAGTTTGGAGGCCGGGACAACAAATCAGCCCCAGCATTTT.

V and J are TRBV7-2 and TRBJ2-7; 8 positions match TRBD1. This CDR3 is built from 16 residues. J was trimmed by 4 bases and V by 1 base; bases with no gene match: 9. Germline CDR1 reads SGHTA; CDR2 reads FQGNSA. CDR3 DNA: TGTGCCAGCAGCTTAGACTCTCTACAGGGGGATTACGAGCAGTACTTC. Translation: CASSLDSLQGDYEQYF. Complete variable domain (other parts from reference TRBV7-2 and TRBJ2-7): GAGVSQSPSNKVTEKGKDVELRCDPISGHTALYWYRQSLGQGLEFLIYFQGNSAPDKSGLPSDRFSAERTGGSVSTLTIQRTQQEDSAVYLCASSLDSLQGDYEQYFGPGTRLTVT.

The J gene is TRBJ2-4, the V gene TRBV28; possible D gene TRBD2, 6 bases. Germline values: CDR1 MDHEN, CDR2 SYDVKM. V lost 3 bases and J 9 bases, leaving 15 bases between the germline ends. The CDR3 totals 14 residues. CDR3 loop: CASSFLGVGGIQYF. The CDR3 DNA reads TGTGCCAGCAGTTTCTTGGGGGTCGGGGGCATTCAGTACTTC.